Presented here are 15 T cell receptor beta chains from one specimen sequenced in a study of T cell responses to AZD1222 COVID-19 vaccine. TCRdb's table, derived via immunoSEQ multiplex PCR, lists solely in-frame clones and lacks some. The table shows about 42,000 clones, with 80% to 85% occurring only once. This material consisted of peripheral blood, taken 28 days after the second AZD1222 dose. All receptors derive from an adult who received the AZD1222 COVID-19 vaccine.

This clone appeared once. The J gene is TRBJ2-4, the V gene TRBV19, with D possibly TRBD2 on 5 matching bases. The CDR3 is 16 residues long. Deletions cut 7 bases from V and 0 bases from J, with 16 bases between. The V gene's germline CDR1 is LNHDA and CDR2 SQIVND (reference sequence). DNA of the CDR3: TGTGCCAGTAACCCTCACGCGGGCTTAGCCAAAAACATTCAGTACTTC. It specifies CASNPHAGLAKNIQYF. Using reference TRBV19 and TRBJ2-4 for the parts outside the CDR3, the full variable domain is DGGITQSPKYLFRKEGQNVTLSCEQNLNHDAMYWYRQDPGQGLRLIYYSQIVNDFQKGDIAEGYSVSREKKESFPLTVTSAQKNPTAFYLCASNPHAGLAKNIQYFGAGTRLSVL.

This clone was seen a handful of times. The rearrangement links TRBV5-1 to TRBJ2-7; TRBD1 agrees at 7 bases. V gave up 0 bases and J gave up 2 bases; unmatched junction bases: 8. Germline V CDR1 and CDR2: SGHRS, YFSETQ. The CDR3 spans 16 residues. The CDR3 nucleotides are TGCGCCAGCAGCTTGGGTCTCGGGACAGCCACCTACGAGCAGTACTTC. Translation: CASSLGLGTATYEQYF.

In this sample, this clone turned up once. The chain uses TRBV9 and TRBJ1-6, with TRBD1 as a possible D gene (6 bases). The CDR3 consists of 17 residues. Germline V lookup: CDR1 SGDLS, CDR2 YYNGEE. Trimming stripped 3 bases from V and 5 bases from J, with 18 bases between. The DNA of the CDR3 is TGTGCCAGCAGCGCCCCTACAACAGGGCCGGATAATTCACCCCTCCACTTT. Its protein product is CASSAPTTGPDNSPLHF.

A single count supports this clone. The rearrangement uses TRBV7-9 and TRBJ1-4; no clear D gene. The ends were cut back, 2 bases at V and 0 bases at J, with 10 bases in the middle. The CDR3 length is 16 residues. Germline CDR1 and CDR2: SEHNR and FQNEAQ (reference sequence). The CDR3 DNA is TGTGCCAGCAGCTTAATTCCCGGAACAACTAATGAAAAACTGTTTTTT. Its translation: CASSLIPGTTNEKLFF.

This rearrangement joins TRBV29-1 to TRBJ1-5; no firm D call. The V end lost 6 bases, the J end lost 1 base, and 10 bases lay between the germline ends. The V gene's germline CDR1 is SQVTM and CDR2 ANQGSEA. This CDR3 is 13 amino acids long. CDR3 sequence reads: CSVTDRSNQPQHF. Written as DNA, the CDR3 is TGCAGCGTGACGGACCGCAGCAATCAGCCCCAGCATTTT.

The chain uses TRBV7-2 and TRBJ2-1; D may match TRBD1 or TRBD2 (6 bases each). The CDR3 covers 17 residues. The germline V gene encodes CDR1 SGHTA and CDR2 FQGNSA. V was clipped by 5 bases and J by 5 bases, with 22 bases between them. The CDR3 DNA sequence: TGTGCCAGCAGCCTCAGGGGCGGGGCGGCGGGGCACAATGAGCAGTTCTTC. It is translated as CASSLRGGAAGHNEQFF.

The chain uses TRBV11-1 and TRBJ2-6; D remains unclear. The CDR3 spans 16 residues. V lost 1 base, J lost 0 bases, and 7 bases lay in between. Germline CDR1 is SGHAT and CDR2 is FQDESV (reference sequence). This CDR3 reads CASSLDLGSGANVLTF. In DNA form, the CDR3 reads TGTGCCAGCAGCTTAGATTTGGGCTCTGGGGCCAACGTCCTGACTTTC.

V usage is TRBV6-5 and J usage is TRBJ2-5; D is perhaps TRBD2 (6 bases). V was pared by 8 bases and J by 4 bases, with 17 bases between. Germline-derived CDR1 and CDR2 are MNHEY and SVGAGI. The CDR3 consists of 14 residues. The CDR3 coding sequence is TGTGCCAGCTTGAGGCTCGGGGGTGGAGAGACCCAGTACTTC. This encodes CASLRLGGGETQYF.

The gene calls are TRBV5-5 and TRBJ1-1, with D hard to call. The CDR3 spans 14 residues. Trimming removed 3 bases at V and 1 base at J, with 10 bases between. CDR1 SGHKS and CDR2 YYEKEE come from the germline V gene (reference sequence). The CDR3 nucleotides are TGTGCCAGCAGCTCAACTACAGCGAACACTGAAGCTTTCTTT. The encoded protein is CASSSTTANTEAFF. The full variable domain, with the rest looked up from reference TRBV5-5 and TRBJ1-1, is DAGVTQSPTHLIKTRGQQVTLRCSPISGHKSVSWYQQVLGQGPQFIFQYYEKEERGRGNFPDRFSARQFPNYSSELNVNALLLGDSALYLCASSSTTANTEAFFGQGTRLTVV.

The chain carries TRBV18 and TRBJ2-5; D is ambiguous. The germline V gene encodes CDR1 KGHSH and CDR2 LQKENI. This CDR3 has 11 residues. Trimming cost V 2 bases and J 5 bases, with 3 bases left between them. The CDR3 sequence: CASSPKETQYF. CDR3 in DNA: TGTGCCAGCTCACCAAAGGAGACCCAGTACTTC.

The chain uses TRBV4-2 and TRBJ1-2, with D possibly TRBD1 on 5 matching bases. Deletions cut 2 bases from V and 0 bases from J, with 13 bases between. The CDR3 runs 16 residues. Per germline, CDR1 LGHNA and CDR2 YNFKEQ. CDR3 nucleotide sequence: TGTGCCAGCAGCCAATTCCGGGGCGAGACTAACTATGGCTACACCTTC. This encodes CASSQFRGETNYGYTF.

The chain employs TRBV29-1 and TRBJ2-6; 7 nucleotides align to TRBD1. The CDR3 has 16 residues. The ends lost 3 bases at V and 3 bases at J; junction bases unmatched: 8. Germline V gene data show CDR1 as SQVTM and CDR2 as ANQGSEA. This chain's CDR3 is CSVDLQGVGGANVLTF. The CDR3 DNA sequence: TGCAGCGTTGATCTGCAGGGGGTAGGTGGGGCCAACGTCCTGACTTTC.

The chain is built from TRBV28 and TRBJ1-2, with D perhaps TRBD1 (5 bases). The CDR3 has 12 residues. Germline V gene lookup returns CDR1 MDHEN and CDR2 SYDVKM. V lost 2 bases to trimming and J lost 6 bases, with 7 bases between them. This CDR3 reads CASSLGGHGYTF. The CDR3 bases are TGTGCCAGCAGTTTAGGGGGTCATGGCTACACCTTC.

The chain uses TRBV28 and TRBJ1-2; D is unclear. V gave up 2 bases and J gave up 7 bases, with 17 bases separating them. Germline CDR1 and CDR2: MDHEN and SYDVKM. The CDR3 is 15 residues long. In nucleotides, the CDR3 is TGTGCCAGCAGTTTACCCGACACCCCGCGGGGTGGCTACACCTTC. This gives the protein CASSLPDTPRGGYTF.

This clone was seen a few times. The J gene is TRBJ1-1, the V gene TRBV6-5; the D is unclear. Trimming took off 6 bases at V and 7 bases at J, with 12 bases between the two ends. Germline V lookup: CDR1 MNHEY, CDR2 SVGAGI. The CDR3 totals 12 residues. The CDR3 DNA reads as TGTGCCAGCAGGAACATGGGTGGTGAAGCTTTCTTT. Protein product: CASRNMGGEAFF.